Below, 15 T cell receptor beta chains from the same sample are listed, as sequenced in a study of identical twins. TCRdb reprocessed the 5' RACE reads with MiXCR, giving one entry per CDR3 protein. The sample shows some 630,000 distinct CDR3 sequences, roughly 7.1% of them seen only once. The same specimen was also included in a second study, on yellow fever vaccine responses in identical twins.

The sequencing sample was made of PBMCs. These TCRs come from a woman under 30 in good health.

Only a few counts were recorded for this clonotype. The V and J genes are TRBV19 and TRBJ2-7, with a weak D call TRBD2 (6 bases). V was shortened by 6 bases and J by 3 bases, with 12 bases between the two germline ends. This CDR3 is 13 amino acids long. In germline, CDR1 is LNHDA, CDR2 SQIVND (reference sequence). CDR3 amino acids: CASSVAALYEQYF. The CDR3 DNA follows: TGTGCCAGTAGCGTAGCGGCCCTCTACGAGCAGTACTTC.

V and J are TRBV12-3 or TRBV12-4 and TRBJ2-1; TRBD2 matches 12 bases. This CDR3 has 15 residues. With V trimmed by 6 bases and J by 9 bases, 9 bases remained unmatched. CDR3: CASSLRTSGVVEQFF. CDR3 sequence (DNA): TGTGCCAGCAGCCTTAGGACTAGCGGGGTTGTTGAGCAGTTCTTC.

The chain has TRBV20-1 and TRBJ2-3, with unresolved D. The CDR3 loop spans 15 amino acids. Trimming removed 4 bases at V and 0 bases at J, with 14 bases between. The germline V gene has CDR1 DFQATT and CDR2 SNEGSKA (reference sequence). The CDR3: CSAIRPRSSTDTQYF. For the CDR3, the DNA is TGCAGTGCTATCCGACCTCGATCTAGCACAGATACGCAGTATTTT.

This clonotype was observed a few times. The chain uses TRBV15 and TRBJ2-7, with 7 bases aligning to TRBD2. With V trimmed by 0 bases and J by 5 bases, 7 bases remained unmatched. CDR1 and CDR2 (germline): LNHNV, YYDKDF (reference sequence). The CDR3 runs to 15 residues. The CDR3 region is CATSRDFGLGDEQYV. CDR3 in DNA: TGTGCCACCAGCAGAGATTTTGGACTAGGCGACGAGCAGTACGTC.

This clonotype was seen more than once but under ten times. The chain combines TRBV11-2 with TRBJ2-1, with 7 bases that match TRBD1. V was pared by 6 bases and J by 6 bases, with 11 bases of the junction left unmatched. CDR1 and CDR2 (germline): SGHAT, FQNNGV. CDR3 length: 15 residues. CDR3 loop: CASSTIQGKGNEQFF. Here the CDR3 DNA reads TGTGCCAGCAGTACTATACAGGGGAAGGGCAATGAGCAGTTCTTC.

Written as DNA, the CDR3 is TGTGCCAGCAGTTTTGGGGGGATGGGAGATACGCAGTATTTT. Translation gives CASSFGGMGDTQYF. The V and J genes are TRBV12-3 or TRBV12-4 and TRBJ2-3; D perhaps matches TRBD2 (6 bases). The CDR3 loop spans 14 amino acids. V lost 3 bases and J 5 bases, leaving 12 bases between the germline ends.

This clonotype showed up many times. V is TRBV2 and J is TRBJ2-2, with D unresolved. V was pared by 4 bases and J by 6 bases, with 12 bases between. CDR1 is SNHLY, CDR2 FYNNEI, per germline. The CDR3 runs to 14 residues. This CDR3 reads CASSVEPTAGELFF. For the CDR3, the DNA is TGTGCCAGCAGTGTTGAGCCAACGGCCGGGGAGCTGTTTTTT.

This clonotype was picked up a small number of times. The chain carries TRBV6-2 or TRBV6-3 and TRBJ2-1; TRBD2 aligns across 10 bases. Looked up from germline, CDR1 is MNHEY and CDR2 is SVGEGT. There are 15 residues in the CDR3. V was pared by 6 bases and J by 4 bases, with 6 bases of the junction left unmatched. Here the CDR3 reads CASRSGAGGYNEQFF. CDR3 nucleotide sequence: TGTGCCAGCAGAAGCGGAGCGGGGGGGTACAATGAGCAGTTCTTC.

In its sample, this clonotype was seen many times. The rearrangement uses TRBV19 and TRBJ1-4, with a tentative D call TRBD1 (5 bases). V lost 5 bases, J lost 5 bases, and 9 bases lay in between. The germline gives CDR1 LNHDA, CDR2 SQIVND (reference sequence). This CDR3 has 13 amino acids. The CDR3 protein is CASSGGKNEKLFF. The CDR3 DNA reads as TGTGCCAGTAGTGGGGGTAAGAATGAAAAACTGTTTTTT.

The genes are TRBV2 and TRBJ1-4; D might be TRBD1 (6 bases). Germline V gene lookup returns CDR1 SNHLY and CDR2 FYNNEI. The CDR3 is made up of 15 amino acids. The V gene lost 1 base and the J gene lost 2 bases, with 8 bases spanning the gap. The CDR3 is CASSEGQATNEKLFF. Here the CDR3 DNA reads TGTGCCAGCAGTGAAGGACAGGCTACTAATGAAAAACTGTTTTTT. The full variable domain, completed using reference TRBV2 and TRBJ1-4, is EPEVTQTPSHQVTQMGQEVILRCVPISNHLYFYWYRQILGQKVEFLVSFYNNEISEKSEIFDDQFSVERPDGSNFTLKIRSTKLEDSAMYFCASSEGQATNEKLFFGSGTQLSVL.

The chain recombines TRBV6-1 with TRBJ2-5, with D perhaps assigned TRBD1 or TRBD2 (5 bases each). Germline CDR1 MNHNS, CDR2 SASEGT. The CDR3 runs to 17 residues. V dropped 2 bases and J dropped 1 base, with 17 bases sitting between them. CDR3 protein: CASSEIRGTRSQETQYF. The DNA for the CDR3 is TGTGCCAGCAGTGAAATTCGGGGCACCCGGAGCCAAGAGACCCAGTACTTC.

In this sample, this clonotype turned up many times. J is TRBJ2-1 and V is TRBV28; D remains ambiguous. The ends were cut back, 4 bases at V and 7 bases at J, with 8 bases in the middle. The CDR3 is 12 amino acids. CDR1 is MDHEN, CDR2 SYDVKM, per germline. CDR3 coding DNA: TGTGCCAGCAGTTCCAAAACGAATGAGCAGTTCTTC. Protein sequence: CASSSKTNEQFF.

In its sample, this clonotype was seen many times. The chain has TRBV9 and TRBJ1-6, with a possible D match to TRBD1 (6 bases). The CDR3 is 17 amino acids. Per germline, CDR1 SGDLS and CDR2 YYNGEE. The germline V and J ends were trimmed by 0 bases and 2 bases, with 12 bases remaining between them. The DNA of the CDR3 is TGTGCCAGCAGCGTAGGTGGGGGGGCTACCTATAATTCACCCCTCCACTTT. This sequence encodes CASSVGGGATYNSPLHF.

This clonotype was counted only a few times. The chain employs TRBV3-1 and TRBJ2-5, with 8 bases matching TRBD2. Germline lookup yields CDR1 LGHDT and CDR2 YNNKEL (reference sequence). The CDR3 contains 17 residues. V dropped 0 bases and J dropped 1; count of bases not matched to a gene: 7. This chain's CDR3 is CASSQEIGAGAQETQYF. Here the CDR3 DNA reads TGTGCCAGCAGCCAAGAAATTGGAGCGGGAGCCCAAGAGACCCAGTACTTC.

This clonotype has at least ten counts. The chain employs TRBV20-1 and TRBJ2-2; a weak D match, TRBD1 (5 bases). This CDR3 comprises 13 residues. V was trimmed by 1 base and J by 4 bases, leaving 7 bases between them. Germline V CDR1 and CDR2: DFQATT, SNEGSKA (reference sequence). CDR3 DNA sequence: TGCAGTGCTAGAGGACAGTTCACCGGGGAGCTGTTTTTT. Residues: CSARGQFTGELFF.